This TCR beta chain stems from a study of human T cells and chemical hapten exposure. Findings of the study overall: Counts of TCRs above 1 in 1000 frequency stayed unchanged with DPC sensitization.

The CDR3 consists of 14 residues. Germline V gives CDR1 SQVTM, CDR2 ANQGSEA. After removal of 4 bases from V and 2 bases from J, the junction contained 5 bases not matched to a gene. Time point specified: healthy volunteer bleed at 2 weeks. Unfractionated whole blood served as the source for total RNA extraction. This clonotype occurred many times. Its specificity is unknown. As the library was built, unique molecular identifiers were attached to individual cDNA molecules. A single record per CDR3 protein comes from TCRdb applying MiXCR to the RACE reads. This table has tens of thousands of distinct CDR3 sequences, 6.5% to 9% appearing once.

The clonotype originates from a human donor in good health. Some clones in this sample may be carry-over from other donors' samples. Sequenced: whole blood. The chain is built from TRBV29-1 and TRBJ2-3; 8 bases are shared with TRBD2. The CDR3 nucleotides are TGCAGCGTTGCCCTAGCGGGCAACACAGATACGCAGTATTTT. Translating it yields CSVALAGNTDTQYF.